This T cell receptor (beta chain) was recovered during a study of blood T cell repertoires in COVID-19. Study summary: Sample material is recorded as cDNA or gDNA derived from T cells, B-cell-depleted T cells, or PBMCs.

J lost 9 bases, V lost 4 bases, and 11 bases had no gene match. The CDR3 runs 14 residues. Germline lookup yields CDR1 LNHDA and CDR2 SQIVND (reference sequence). Sequencing used immunoSEQ multiplex PCR; TCRdb keeps in-frame clones, though not all of them. The sample lists about 14,000 clones, around 80% seen once, with approximately 25% in the top ten. The J gene is TRBJ2-7, the V gene TRBV19, with 8 nucleotides matching TRBD1. Material for sequencing was peripheral blood. This clonotype was sampled from a woman between 45 and 60 years old with active or convalescent COVID-19. The CDR3 bases are TGTGCCAGTAGTAACTGGGACAGGAGGTTCGGGCAGTACTTC. Its protein is CASSNWDRRFGQYF.